Each of the 25 T cell receptor beta chains below was sequenced from the same sample in a study of response to subunit inactivated influenza vaccine. TCRdb passed the RT-PCR reads through MiXCR, listing each CDR3 protein once. Found here are hundreds of thousands of distinct CDR3 sequences, less than 20% of them singletons; the top ten hold 11%. The sample here was PBMCs from blood, taken more than 4 days after vaccination. Source of these receptors: a man aged 45-65 years who received an inactivated influenza vaccine.

This chain links TRBV10-1 with TRBJ2-3; D ambiguous. The V and J ends lost 7 bases and 3 bases respectively, with 11 bases between them. The length of the CDR3 is 13 residues. Germline CDR1 WNHNN, CDR2 SYGVQD (reference sequence). This CDR3 is CASNVHVTDTQYF. The CDR3 nucleotides are TGCGCCAGCAACGTCCATGTTACAGATACGCAGTATTTT.

In its sample, this clonotype was seen once. This CDR3 is CASRSDGTGVPEQYF. The CDR3, as DNA: TGTGCCAGCAGGTCAGATGGGACAGGGGTCCCCGAGCAGTACTTC. The gene calls are TRBV28 and TRBJ2-7, with TRBD1 matching 10 bases. The CDR3 sequence is 15 residues long. Germline values: CDR1 MDHEN, CDR2 SYDVKM. With V trimmed by 6 bases and J by 6 bases, 11 bases remained unmatched.

This clonotype was seen more than once but under ten times. This chain joins TRBV6-2 or TRBV6-3 and TRBJ2-1, with 13 bases that match TRBD2. Germline values: CDR1 MNHEY, CDR2 SVGEGT. V dropped 6 bases and J dropped 7; count of bases not matched to a gene: 6. The CDR3 spans 15 residues. The CDR3 bases are TGTGCCAGCAGCACTAGCGGGGGGGCGGAAAATGAGCAGTTCTTC. This encodes CASSTSGGAENEQFF.

This clonotype showed up just a few times. The J gene is TRBJ1-2, the V gene TRBV27; TRBD1 matches at 7 bases. Trimming at V came to 0 bases and at J to 3 bases, leaving 1 base not matched to a gene. Per the germline V gene, CDR1 is MNHEY and CDR2 is SMNVEV (reference sequence). This CDR3 has 14 amino acids. The CDR3 here is CASSLSGGHYGYTF. The CDR3, as DNA: TGTGCCAGCAGTTTATCAGGGGGCCACTATGGCTACACCTTC.

This clonotype was seen a few times. The chain is built from TRBV5-1 and TRBJ2-1; 10 nucleotides agree with TRBD2. V gave up 1 base and J gave up 4 bases; unmatched junction bases: 17. The germline V gene has CDR1 SGHRS and CDR2 YFSETQ. The CDR3 covers 20 residues. The CDR3 DNA reads TGCGCCAGCAGCTTGCCCAGGGGATGGCGACTAGCGGGCGAATACAATGAGCAGTTCTTC. It codes for CASSLPRGWRLAGEYNEQFF.

The chain is built from TRBV14 and TRBJ2-7, with 10 bases lining up with TRBD2. Germline loops: CDR1 SGHDN, CDR2 FVKESK. This CDR3 is built from 18 residues. After removal of 1 base from V and 0 bases from J, the junction contained 9 bases not matched to a gene. This CDR3 is CASSQGGSGGHFSYEQYF. CDR3 nucleotide sequence: TGTGCCAGCAGCCAAGGGGGTAGCGGGGGGCACTTCTCCTACGAGCAGTACTTC.

The J gene is TRBJ1-4, the V gene TRBV5-1; 7 bases line up with TRBD1. This CDR3 comprises 15 residues. Germline trimming cut 4 bases from V and 6 bases from J; bases unmatched to any gene: 9. Looked up from germline, CDR1 is SGHRS and CDR2 is YFSETQ. CDR3 residues: CASSIGTVAHEKLFF. CDR3 nucleotide sequence: TGCGCCAGCAGCATCGGGACAGTCGCTCATGAAAAACTGTTTTTT.

This clonotype was seen a few times. V usage is TRBV7-9 and J usage is TRBJ2-7; D perhaps matches TRBD2 (6 bases). The ends were cut back, 5 bases at V and 0 bases at J, with 11 bases in the middle. Germline V gene data show CDR1 as SEHNR and CDR2 as FQNEAQ (reference sequence). CDR3 length equals 14 residues. Here the CDR3 DNA reads TGTGCCAGCAGCCACGGGGGTTCCTCCTACGAGCAGTACTTC. Protein sequence: CASSHGGSSYEQYF.

The CDR3 is CASSQEASHTQYF. CDR3 DNA sequence: TGCGCCAGCAGCCAAGAAGCGAGTCATACGCAGTATTTT. The chain links TRBV4-1 to TRBJ2-3; D is undetermined. The CDR3 runs to 13 residues. V was trimmed by 0 bases and J by 7 bases, leaving 8 bases between them. The germline gives CDR1 MGHRA, CDR2 YSYEKL.

The CDR3 protein is CASSSGPLAKNIQYF. The CDR3 DNA reads as TGTGCCAGCAGTTCCGGACCCCTAGCCAAAAACATTCAGTACTTC. This chain uses TRBV6-2 or TRBV6-3 with TRBJ2-4, with no clear D. V was shortened by 4 bases and J by 0 bases, with 10 bases between the two germline ends. The germline V gene has CDR1 MNHEY and CDR2 SVGEGT. The CDR3 extends over 15 amino acids.

In the case of this clonotype: One end of the junction varies from germline; a read error may be responsible. CDR3 amino acids: CASSPDRGGNEQLF. CDR3 DNA sequence: TGCGCCAGCAGCCCCGACAGGGGAGGCAATGAGCAGCTCTTC. The J gene is TRBJ2-1, the V gene TRBV4-3; TRBD1 agrees at 8 bases. This CDR3 is built from 14 residues. Germline values: CDR1 LGHNA, CDR2 YSLEER.

This clonotype has more than one count but fewer than ten. V and J are TRBV29-1 and TRBJ2-1; D is undetermined. The CDR3 is 12 amino acids. Germline-derived CDR1 and CDR2 are SQVTM and ANQGSEA. Trimming took 2 bases from V and 10 from J, leaving 12 bases between them. CDR3 coding DNA: TGCAGCGTTGAATTTTCGGGCAGGGAGCAGTTCTTC. Its translation: CSVEFSGREQFF.

The chain couples TRBV20-1 to TRBJ1-5, with 7 bases identical to TRBD1. This CDR3 contains 12 residues. Germline loops: CDR1 DFQATT, CDR2 SNEGSKA (reference sequence). V trimming: 3 bases; J trimming: 7 bases; junction bases outside the gene matches: 3. The CDR3: CSASRQGQPQHF. In nucleotides, the CDR3 is TGCAGTGCTAGTCGACAGGGCCAGCCCCAGCATTTT.

This clonotype was counted a few times. The chain recombines TRBV24-1 with TRBJ2-3; TRBD1 aligns across 7 bases. This CDR3 has 13 amino acids. J gave up 5 bases and V 4 bases, and 2 bases lay outside the gene matches. Germline V gives CDR1 KGHDR, CDR2 SFDVKD. The CDR3 sequence is CATSETGEDTQYF. Here the CDR3 DNA reads TGTGCCACCAGTGAAACAGGGGAAGATACGCAGTATTTT.

With regard to this clonotype: It may be a read error: a sequence one base away is much more abundant. The genes are TRBV7-9 and TRBJ2-7, with D possibly called TRBD1 or TRBD2 (5 bases each). The germline gives CDR1 SEHNR, CDR2 FQNEAQ (reference sequence). This CDR3 has 14 residues. V shed 6 bases and J shed 0 bases, with 12 bases lying between them. CDR3 protein: CASRHRDGSYEQYF. For the CDR3, the DNA is TGTGCCAGCAGGCACCGGGACGGCTCCTACGAGCAGTACTTC.

This clonotype was seen a handful of times. The genes are TRBV29-1 and TRBJ2-1; D tentatively reads TRBD1 or TRBD2 (5 bases each). Between the trimmed V and J ends, which lost 1 base and 0 bases, there was a span of 28 bases. The CDR3 is made up of 21 amino acids. The germline CDR1 and CDR2 sequences are SQVTM and ANQGSEA. The CDR3 sequence: CSVEAPLGDRVWGISYNEQFF. The CDR3 coding sequence is TGCAGCGTTGAAGCCCCTCTCGGGGACCGGGTATGGGGGATCTCCTACAATGAGCAGTTCTTC.

This clonotype was seen a few times. The chain is built from TRBV20-1 and TRBJ2-7; D might be TRBD1 (7 bases). V dropped 6 bases and J dropped 5 bases, with 11 bases sitting between them. CDR1 is DFQATT, CDR2 SNEGSKA, per germline (reference sequence). The CDR3 is made up of 11 amino acids. CDR3 sequence: CSASRGDEQYF. The DNA for the CDR3 is TGCAGTGCATCCAGGGGGGACGAGCAGTACTTC.

This clonotype was recorded at least ten times. V usage is TRBV20-1 and J usage is TRBJ2-5; TRBD1 might be the D (6 bases). This CDR3 is 14 amino acids long. From germline, CDR1 is DFQATT and CDR2 SNEGSKA (reference sequence). V shed 0 bases and J shed 3 bases, with 11 bases lying between them. The CDR3 sequence: CSARDGGSKETQYF. The CDR3, as DNA: TGCAGTGCTAGAGATGGGGGCAGCAAAGAGACCCAGTACTTC.

The chain carries TRBV6-5 and TRBJ1-5; TRBD1 is a possible D gene (6 bases). CDR3 size: 16 residues. CDR1 and CDR2 (germline): MNHEY, SVGAGI. Trimming cost V 0 bases and J 1 base, with 10 bases left between them. CDR3 in amino acids: CASSYSAGVSNQPQHF. The CDR3 DNA is TGTGCCAGCAGTTACTCAGCAGGGGTGAGCAATCAGCCCCAGCATTTT.

The J gene is TRBJ2-3, the V gene TRBV20-1; 14 bases are a match to TRBD2. Germline V gene lookup returns CDR1 DFQATT and CDR2 SNEGSKA (reference sequence). The CDR3 is made up of 16 amino acids. CDR3 sequence (DNA): TGCAGCGCAGTGGGACTAGCGGGGGTAGTCACAGATACGCAGTATTTT. It specifies CSAVGLAGVVTDTQYF.

V and J are TRBV7-2 and TRBJ1-2; tentatively, D is TRBD1 (5 bases). Trimming stripped 4 bases from V and 8 bases from J, with 20 bases between. Germline values: CDR1 SGHTA, CDR2 FQGNSA. The CDR3 has 15 amino acids. This chain's CDR3 is CASSSAAGAVEGYTF. In DNA, the CDR3 is TGTGCCAGCAGCTCTGCCGCCGGGGCAGTGGAGGGCTACACCTTC.

V and J are TRBV4-3 and TRBJ2-7, with TRBD2 matching over 11 bases. The CDR3 extends over 15 amino acids. Germline CDR1 and CDR2: LGHNA and YSLEER. V gave up 4 bases and J gave up 3 bases; unmatched junction bases: 5. This chain's CDR3 is CASSRGLADSYEQYF. The DNA for the CDR3 is TGCGCCAGCAGCCGGGGACTAGCGGACAGCTACGAGCAGTACTTC.

This clonotype was counted a single time. This chain uses TRBV12-3 or TRBV12-4 with TRBJ2-5, with 7 bases lining up with TRBD2. Trimming took 7 bases from V and 1 from J; bases not matched to a gene: 9. This CDR3 comprises 15 residues. The CDR3 loop is CASTISGAPQETQYF. The CDR3 DNA reads as TGTGCCAGCACCATCAGCGGGGCCCCCCAAGAGACCCAGTACTTC.

This clonotype was counted between two and nine times. The rearrangement joins TRBV5-6 to TRBJ2-3; D is uncertain. The CDR3 is 14 residues long. CDR1 and CDR2 from the germline V gene are SGHDT and YYEEEE. The V and J ends lost 0 bases and 5 bases respectively, with 10 bases between them. The CDR3 loop is CASSLASAGDTQYF. CDR3 in DNA: TGTGCCAGCAGCTTGGCCTCGGCCGGAGATACGCAGTATTTT.

The chain is built from TRBV20-1 and TRBJ1-1, with 7 bases matching TRBD1. The CDR3 extends over 14 amino acids. V lost 4 bases to trimming and J lost 5 bases; unmatched junction nucleotides: 10. Germline-derived CDR1 and CDR2 are DFQATT and SNEGSKA (reference sequence). DNA of the CDR3: TGCAGTGCTAACCCGACAGGGTTAAAAACTGAAGCTTTCTTT. Translated, it gives CSANPTGLKTEAFF.